This TCR beta chain is from a study of response to subunit inactivated influenza vaccine. Per germline, CDR1 MRHNA and CDR2 SNTAGT. The CDR3 contains 13 residues. Trimming cost V 2 bases and J 6 bases, with 7 bases left between them. In its sample, this clonotype was seen a few times. TCRdb ran MiXCR on the RT-PCR reads and lists one entry per CDR3 protein. This sample yields about 800,000 distinct CDR3 sequences, of which about 20% are seen a single time; roughly a tenth belongs to the top ten. The source of this sequence is a man between 50 and 59 years old who received an inactivated influenza vaccine. The rearrangement links TRBV6-4 to TRBJ2-2; no reliable D call. Source: PBMCs from blood, taken 5 to 6 days after vaccination. The CDR3 spells CASSDRDAGELFF. DNA of the CDR3: TGTGCCAGCAGTGACCGAGACGCCGGGGAGCTGTTTTTT.